This passage covers 12 T cell receptor beta chains from one sample sequenced in a study of blood T cell repertoires in COVID-19. Assay: immunoSEQ multiplex PCR; the TCRdb copy retains only in-frame clones and omits some. The sample consists of 35,000 to 40,000 clones, roughly 85% of them appearing once. The sequencing input was peripheral blood. The receptor set was obtained from a human donor in a cohort sampled during active COVID-19.

The chain uses TRBV12-3 or TRBV12-4 and TRBJ2-7; perhaps TRBD1 as D (5 bases). Trimming took 6 bases from V and 2 from J, leaving 11 bases between them. The CDR3 has 13 amino acids. The CDR3 DNA follows: TGTGCCAGCAGCCCCGGACACCCCTACGAGCAGTACTTC. Residues: CASSPGHPYEQYF.

V usage is TRBV6-5 and J usage is TRBJ1-2, with TRBD1 as a possible D gene (5 bases). V gave up 7 bases and J gave up 6 bases, with 21 bases separating them. Germline V gene data show CDR1 as MNHEY and CDR2 as SVGAGI. The CDR3 sequence is 15 residues long. The DNA for the CDR3 is TGTGCCAGCAACACGTCGCCGGGGGGTTTGGATGGCTACACCTTC. Protein: CASNTSPGGLDGYTF.

The V and J genes are TRBV3-1 (or the pseudogene TRBV3-2) and TRBJ1-2, with no clear D. This CDR3 contains 13 residues. CDR1 is LGHDT and CDR2 is YNNKEL in the germline V gene (reference sequence). The germline V and J ends were trimmed by 3 bases and 5 bases, with 10 bases remaining between them. The CDR3 region has the DNA TGTGCCAGCAGCCAGGCCCTGGTATATGGCTACACCTTC. Translation: CASSQALVYGYTF.

The chain's CDR3 is CASSGGTGGRDQPQHF. DNA for the CDR3: TGTGCCAGCAGCGGTGGGACAGGGGGTAGAGATCAGCCCCAGCATTTT. V is TRBV5-8 and J is TRBJ1-5; 11 bases match TRBD1. There are 16 residues in the CDR3. V lost 4 bases to trimming and J lost 5 bases; unmatched junction nucleotides: 8. CDR1 is SGHTS and CDR2 is YDEGEE in the germline V gene.

This chain uses TRBV5-5 with TRBJ2-2; the match to TRBD1 covers 8 bases. The germline CDR1 and CDR2 sequences are SGHKS and YYEKEE (reference sequence). The CDR3 contains 16 residues. V lost 0 bases, J lost 4 bases, and 5 bases stayed unmatched. For the CDR3, the DNA is TGTGCCAGCAGCTTGGGGACAGGGTCGGTCACCGGGGAGCTGTTTTTT. It is translated as CASSLGTGSVTGELFF.

The V gene is TRBV11-2, the J gene TRBJ1-6; 9 bases align to TRBD1. The germline CDR1 and CDR2 sequences are SGHAT and FQNNGV. The J segment lost 10 bases and the V segment lost 6 bases, leaving 10 bases of the junction unmatched. CDR3 length: 15 amino acids. CDR3 DNA sequence: TGTGCCAGCAGTCCCGACGACAGGGGGAGGTCACCCCTCCACTTT. The encoded protein is CASSPDDRGRSPLHF.

J is TRBJ2-1 and V is TRBV25-1; 11 nucleotides line up with TRBD2. This CDR3 has 18 amino acids. J was trimmed by 2 bases and V by 4 bases; bases with no gene match: 10. From germline, CDR1 is MGHDK and CDR2 SYGVNS. CDR3 protein: CASSALAGASVAYNEQFF. In nucleotides, the CDR3 is TGTGCCAGCAGTGCACTAGCGGGGGCCAGTGTTGCCTACAATGAGCAGTTCTTC.

V and J are TRBV15 and TRBJ2-5; D possibly corresponds to TRBD2 (6 bases). Trimming took 0 bases from V and 5 from J, leaving 16 bases between them. This CDR3 has 16 residues. Germline V CDR1 and CDR2: LNHNV, YYDKDF (reference sequence). CDR3 nucleotides: TGTGCCACCAGCAGAGATGGGGGAGGCGTCCGGGAGACCCAGTACTTC. Residues: CATSRDGGGVRETQYF.

The chain is built from TRBV27 and TRBJ2-1; tentative D call: TRBD2 (5 bases). The ends were cut back, 2 bases at V and 0 bases at J, with 11 bases in the middle. Germline CDR1 and CDR2: MNHEY and SMNVEV (reference sequence). CDR3 length equals 16 residues. CDR3 sequence (DNA): TGTGCCAGCAGTTTAAAGGACTTCTACTCCTACAATGAGCAGTTCTTC. The encoded protein is CASSLKDFYSYNEQFF.

CDR3 nucleotide sequence: TGCGCCAGCAGCTTGCAGTCTAGGACAGCTAGGACTGGGGCCAACGTCCTGACTTTC. Its translation: CASSLQSRTARTGANVLTF. This rearrangement joins TRBV5-1 to TRBJ2-6, with D tentatively TRBD1 (6 bases). The CDR3 consists of 19 residues. V was shortened by 1 base and J by 2 bases, with 19 bases between the two germline ends. Germline CDR1 is SGHRS and CDR2 is YFSETQ.

CDR3 loop: CASSSGAGPDTQYF. DNA of the CDR3: TGTGCCAGCAGCTCAGGGGCAGGGCCAGATACGCAGTATTTT. The chain recombines TRBV11-2 with TRBJ2-3, with D tentatively TRBD1 (6 bases). Trimming pared 4 bases from V and 4 bases from J, leaving 12 bases between. The germline CDR1 and CDR2 sequences are SGHAT and FQNNGV. The CDR3 sequence is 14 residues long.

The J gene is TRBJ2-1, the V gene TRBV5-4, with 7 bases that match TRBD2. The CDR3 sequence is 16 residues long. Trimming removed 0 bases from V and 2 bases from J; junction bases left unmatched: 5. CDR1 and CDR2 from the germline V gene are SGHNT and YYREEE (reference sequence). CDR3 in amino acids: CASSLAESGAYNEQFF. DNA for the CDR3: TGTGCCAGCAGCTTGGCCGAGAGCGGGGCCTACAATGAGCAGTTCTTC.